This T cell receptor beta chain stems from a study of CXCR3-negative and CXCR3-positive naive CD8 T cells (dated by TCRdb to the late 2010s). In terms of the full investigation: In total, some 130 million TRB reads were obtained, corresponding to roughly 1.5 +/- 0.3 million reads per library. Diversity and physicochemical repertoire analyses were performed on 11 donors pooled from two independent experiments. For the TRBV-TRBJ cluster analysis, the naive subsets came from 5 or 6 donors, while the memory cells came from 3 donors. Study-wide conclusions, independent of this receptor: TRBV-TRBJ usage was similar between naive CXCR3-negative and CXCR3-positive cells from the same donor, while memory cells showed distinct patterns. Because surface CD5, which has been linked to self-reactivity in mice, was comparable between naive subsets, TCR interaction strength was also inferred from TRB CDR3 physicochemical properties. Freshly isolated PBMCs were used for most assays because CXCR3 expression partially decreased after cryopreservation. Repertoire diversity was comparably high in both naive subsets but much lower in memory CD8+ T cells.

The CDR3, cysteine through phenylalanine, is 13 amino acids long. No nucleotide data were recorded. According to the germline V gene, CDR1 reads SGHVS and CDR2 reads FNYEAQ. The instrument given in TCRdb is NextSeq 550. The Human TCR Profiling Kit (MiLaboratory) was used to make UMI-labeled 5' RACE TRB cDNA libraries. The full amount of extracted RNA was used for cDNA synthesis, and the full amount of resulting cDNA was used for PCR amplification. Libraries were prepared in parallel with an identical number of PCR cycles. On the study's bioinformatics: About 54,000 +/- 9,700 unique UMI-labeled TRB cDNA molecules per library were extracted with MIGEC and MiXCR, with at least two reads per UMI required. An average of roughly 40,000 +/- 10,000 functional in-frame TRB CDR3 nucleotide clonotypes without stop codons was found per library. After downsampling to 5000 UMI-labeled TRB molecules per sample, diversity metrics, including normalized Shannon-Wiener and Chao1, were computed in VDJtools. Clonotype-size-weighted physicochemical properties of the central five CDR3 residues (interaction energy, strength, volume and Kidera factor 4) were computed in VDJtools. TCRdb reprocessed the reads, reporting each CDR3 protein sequence once and no DNA. Here the V and J calls rest on TCRdb's processing, not on the authors' analysis. The table for this sample lists more than 45,000 distinct CDR3 sequences. About 25% of the sample is in the top ten clones.

For each CD8+ T cell subset, flow sorting was done in triplicate, and 250,000 to 300,000 cells per subset went directly into RLT lysis buffer. Peripheral blood mononuclear cells were isolated from buffy coats using standard density gradient centrifugation. Total RNA was extracted from sorted cells using an RNeasy Mini Kit. Concerning this clonotype: Its antigen is not yet known.

The sequence was obtained from a human donor in good health. Some clones in this sample may be carry-over from other donors' samples. Recombination linked TRBV7-6 to TRBJ2-5. The sequencing sample was made of memory CD8+ T cells from blood. The meaning of the sample's cell subset or site label: conventional CD8+ memory T cells (TMEM), sorted as controls. The CDR3 loop reads CASKSGLEETQYF.